This paragraph reports one TCR beta chain. The antigen remains unidentified. It was with unique molecular identifiers that the TCRbeta library was prepared. TCRdb called the PCR reads again in MiXCR, with one record for every CDR3 protein. The sample lists 700,000 to 950,000 distinct CDR3 sequences; about 15% were seen once. These data come from a study of T-cell reconstitution after alpha-beta-depleted transplantation in children. Whole-study findings and limits: Surviving thymic progenitors and recipient T cells were the source of high TCRbeta diversity at day 60 in some patients. It was reported that alpha-beta T cells came from several hundred expanded graft clones (about two months after transplant).

V lost 3 bases, J lost 1 base, and 9 bases lay in between. Germline CDR1 reads SGHVS; CDR2 reads FQNEAQ. This CDR3 comprises 15 residues. This specimen consisted of PBMCs, mostly from graft donor cells, obtained 360 days after TCRalphabeta/CD19-depleted stem cell transplant. J is TRBJ2-2 and V is TRBV7-8; D might be TRBD1 (6 bases). This TCR was recovered from a male patient younger than 18 who had a stem cell transplant for acute lymphoblastic leukemia, so the T cells may come from the graft donor. The CDR3 here is CASSFQGLNTGELFF. CDR3 sequence (DNA): TGTGCCAGCAGCTTTCAGGGGTTGAACACCGGGGAGCTGTTTTTT.